The next 11 T cell receptor beta chains were all read from a single sample in a study of T cells in Graves' hyperthyroidism and ophthalmopathy. Amplified regions were TCR beta CDR3 sequences from RNA transcripts. HTBI primers were the set used in a first-round RT-PCR of the TCR CDR3. TCRdb redid the calling of the multiplex PCR reads with MiXCR, one entry per CDR3 protein. The data show hundreds of thousands of distinct CDR3 sequences, around 21% seen once. Sequenced material: blood. These receptors all stem from a man aged 25-45 years with Graves' ophthalmopathy.

The V and J genes are TRBV20-1 and TRBJ1-2; a possible D gene is TRBD1 (6 bases). V lost 3 bases and J 4 bases, leaving 9 bases between the germline ends. The CDR3 has 12 amino acids. Germline assignment: CDR1 DFQATT and CDR2 SNEGSKA (reference sequence). The CDR3 region has the DNA TGCAGTGCTAGCTCGACAGGCTATGGCTACACCTTC. It encodes CSASSTGYGYTF.

A few counts support this clonotype. This sequence joins TRBV6-1 and TRBJ2-1, with 7 nucleotides matching TRBD2. The trim removed 8 bases at V and 1 base at J, leaving 5 bases unmatched. This CDR3 spans 14 amino acids. Germline V CDR1 and CDR2: MNHNS, SASEGT. The CDR3: CASARGVSYNEQFF. The CDR3 bases are TGTGCCAGCGCACGGGGGGTTTCCTACAATGAGCAGTTCTTC.

This chain joins TRBV19 and TRBJ2-1; D gene uncertain. There are 13 residues in the CDR3. Trimming took 5 bases from V and 1 from J, leaving 6 bases between them. Germline CDR1 LNHDA, CDR2 SQIVND (reference sequence). The CDR3 protein is CASSYYSYNEQFF. CDR3 bases: TGTGCCAGTAGTTACTATTCCTACAATGAGCAGTTCTTC. The entire variable domain, with the rest obtained from reference TRBV19 and TRBJ2-1, is as follows: DGGITQSPKYLFRKEGQNVTLSCEQNLNHDAMYWYRQDPGQGLRLIYYSQIVNDFQKGDIAEGYSVSREKKESFPLTVTSAQKNPTAFYLCASSYYSYNEQFFGPGTRLTVL.

The sample holds a few counts of this clonotype. The chain has TRBV18 and TRBJ2-1; possible D gene TRBD2, 6 bases. Trimming removed 3 bases at V and 7 bases at J, with 10 bases between. The CDR3 runs to 13 residues. Germline V gene data show CDR1 as KGHSH and CDR2 as LQKENI. CDR3 DNA sequence: TGTGCCAGCTCACCGGCACGGGGGAATGAGCAGTTCTTC. Protein: CASSPARGNEQFF.

The chain recombines TRBV28 with TRBJ2-1; TRBD2 aligns across 9 bases. V gave up 5 bases and J gave up 5 bases; unmatched junction bases: 16. CDR1 and CDR2 (germline): MDHEN, SYDVKM. The CDR3 runs to 18 residues. In DNA form, the CDR3 reads TGTGCCAGCAGTCTCCAGGGTTTAGCGGGAGAGGGCCACAATGAGCAGTTCTTC. Translation gives CASSLQGLAGEGHNEQFF.

The V call is TRBV6-1, the J call TRBJ2-3; D remains ambiguous. Germline CDR1 reads MNHNS; CDR2 reads SASEGT. V was pared by 2 bases and J by 0 bases, with 9 bases between. The CDR3 is 15 residues long. The CDR3 sequence: CASSESIRSTDTQYF. The CDR3 nucleotides are TGTGCCAGCAGTGAATCCATTCGGAGCACAGATACGCAGTATTTT.

This clonotype was observed a handful of times. V and J are TRBV20-1 and TRBJ2-5, with D possibly being TRBD2 (5 bases). This CDR3 spans 13 amino acids. Per the germline V gene, CDR1 is DFQATT and CDR2 is SNEGSKA (reference sequence). The V gene lost 7 bases and the J gene lost 5 bases, with 17 bases spanning the gap. CDR3 protein: CSVGRAGGETQYF. As DNA, the CDR3 is TGCAGTGTTGGGCGGGCTGGCGGCGAGACCCAGTACTTC.

CDR3 sequence (DNA): TGTGCCAGCAGTTACTCGTTAGCGGGAGACTATACCGGGGAGCTGTTTTTT. This gives the protein CASSYSLAGDYTGELFF. The chain has TRBV6-5 and TRBJ2-2; the match to TRBD2 covers 9 bases. The CDR3 totals 17 residues. CDR1 MNHEY and CDR2 SVGAGI come from the germline V gene. Trimming cost V 0 bases and J 5 bases; bases outside gene matches: 7.

This clonotype was picked up many times. J is TRBJ2-7 and V is TRBV28; 8 bases align to TRBD2. V lost 4 bases, J lost 4 bases, and 18 bases stayed unmatched. This CDR3 is built from 18 residues. CDR1 and CDR2 (germline): MDHEN, SYDVKM. CDR3 amino acids: CASSSRDGIGGRLYEQYF. The CDR3 DNA follows: TGTGCCAGCAGTTCTAGGGACGGGATCGGCGGGAGGCTATACGAGCAGTACTTC.

V usage is TRBV3-1 and J usage is TRBJ2-3; D remains ambiguous. Germline V gives CDR1 LGHDT, CDR2 YNNKEL (reference sequence). Trimming removed 3 bases from V and 1 base from J, with 11 bases in between. The CDR3 has 15 amino acids. The CDR3 is CASSHRGLGTDTQYF. The CDR3 DNA follows: TGTGCCAGCAGCCATAGAGGTCTTGGCACAGATACGCAGTATTTT.

The gene calls are TRBV7-3 and TRBJ1-2; 7 bases align to TRBD1. Germline CDR1 and CDR2: SGHTA and FQGTGA. The CDR3 extends over 14 amino acids. The J segment lost 4 bases and the V segment lost 5 bases, leaving 7 bases of the junction unmatched. The CDR3 loop is CASSPPGQPYGYTF. Here the CDR3 DNA reads TGTGCCAGCAGCCCGCCGGGACAGCCCTATGGCTACACCTTC.